The clone carrying this TCR beta chain was recorded many times. The antigen is undetermined. The data originate from a study of tumor-infiltrating lymphocytes in primary liver carcinoma. Taking about 20-31 mg of unsorted bulk tissue, the authors co-extracted RNA and DNA. Using a constant-region primer together with ProtoScript II reverse transcriptase, TCR beta cDNA was made from 500 ng of total RNA. Libraries of TCR beta came from three nested multiplex PCR rounds with slightly modified ARM-PCR. Researchers ran the first two PCR rounds for roughly 11 cycles each with TRBV1-TRBV30 forward primers and a C-beta reverse primer. A single record per CDR3 protein comes from TCRdb applying MiXCR to the multiplex PCR reads. The profile covers tens of thousands of distinct CDR3 sequences, with nearly 80% appearing a single time and 40% to 55% taken by the ten largest. Trimming stripped 9 bases from V and 3 bases from J, with 19 bases between. The CDR3 is 15 amino acids. The germline gives CDR1 KGHDR, CDR2 SFDVKD.

Study-wide points: There were only about 7.5-24% of top clones found in all five tumor regions.

Sequenced sample: liver tumor tissue from sampling region 3. Subset: tumor region T3, left-lateral pole. The V and J genes are TRBV24-1 and TRBJ2-5; D is possibly TRBD1 (6 bases). The TCR sequence derives from a middle-aged man with primary liver carcinoma and hepatitis B virus infection. CDR3 nucleotide sequence: TGTGCCACCTCCGCAGGGGATCCTCGTAAAGAGACCCAGTACTTC. This gives the protein CATSAGDPRKETQYF.